One and the same sample provided the 17 T cell receptor beta chains below, sequenced in a study of T cell responses to AZD1222 COVID-19 vaccine. Clones were sequenced by immunoSEQ multiplex PCR, and TCRdb holds only the in-frame ones, with some missing. The table includes some 92,000 clones, approximately 91% detected once. The sample here was peripheral blood, taken on day 0 of AZD1222 vaccination. All receptors derive from an adult in good health.

The chain joins TRBV10-3 to TRBJ2-1; 8 bases map to TRBD1. CDR3 length equals 14 residues. The germline V gene encodes CDR1 ENHRY and CDR2 SYGVKD. The V segment lost 8 bases and the J segment 8 bases; nucleotides outside the gene matches: 11. The CDR3 reads CAIPRQGKSDEQFF. The CDR3, as DNA: TGTGCCATCCCCCGACAGGGGAAATCGGATGAGCAGTTCTTC.

The V gene is TRBV7-8, the J gene TRBJ1-5, with 7 bases lining up with TRBD1. Germline-derived CDR1 and CDR2 are SGHVS and FQNEAQ. This CDR3 has 17 residues. V dropped 5 bases and J dropped 2; count of bases not matched to a gene: 12. The CDR3: CASSQYADRVGNQPQHF. CDR3 in DNA: TGTGCCAGCAGCCAATACGCCGACAGGGTAGGCAATCAGCCCCAGCATTTT.

This clone occurred a few times. The V gene is TRBV5-6, the J gene TRBJ2-7; D remains unclear. The CDR3 spans 16 residues. The V gene's germline CDR1 is SGHDT and CDR2 YYEEEE. Between the trimmed V and J ends, which lost 0 bases and 1 base, there was a span of 14 bases. CDR3 bases: TGTGCCAGCAGCTTGGGTCGACACCGGATATCCTACGAGCAGTACTTC. It specifies CASSLGRHRISYEQYF.

V gene TRBV5-6 combines with J gene TRBJ2-3; D unresolved. Looked up from germline, CDR1 is SGHDT and CDR2 is YYEEEE. The CDR3 contains 13 residues. Trimming pared 6 bases from V and 4 bases from J, leaving 12 bases between. CDR3 protein: CASTLRGPDTQYF. CDR3 nucleotide sequence: TGTGCCAGCACGCTGAGAGGCCCAGATACGCAGTATTTT.

The rearrangement joins TRBV27 to TRBJ1-2; D is ambiguous. The CDR3 is 13 amino acids. Trimming removed 0 bases at V and 8 bases at J, with 10 bases between. The germline V gene has CDR1 MNHEY and CDR2 SMNVEV (reference sequence). CDR3 in amino acids: CASSLSVGIGYTF. CDR3 sequence (DNA): TGTGCCAGCAGTTTATCGGTAGGGATAGGCTACACCTTC.

The V gene is TRBV2, the J gene TRBJ2-5; a possible D gene is TRBD1 (6 bases). Germline V CDR1 and CDR2: SNHLY, FYNNEI. CDR3 length: 15 residues. V lost 7 bases and J 2 bases, leaving 17 bases between the germline ends. CDR3 loop: CASTKQGRLQETQYF. The DNA of the CDR3 is TGTGCCAGCACCAAGCAGGGGAGATTACAAGAGACCCAGTACTTC.

The chain has TRBV5-1 and TRBJ2-1, with D possibly matching TRBD1 (6 bases). V lost 4 bases to trimming and J lost 6 bases, with 14 bases between them. This CDR3 contains 14 residues. Germline CDR1 is SGHRS and CDR2 is YFSETQ. CDR3 nucleotides: TGCGCCAGCAGCGATCCCAGGGGATTCAATGAGCAGTTCTTC. Protein product: CASSDPRGFNEQFF. Looking up the rest from reference TRBV5-1 and TRBJ2-1 gives the full variable domain: KAGVTQTPRYLIKTRGQQVTLSCSPISGHRSVSWYQQTPGQGLQFLFEYFSETQRNKGNFPGRFSGRQFSNSRSEMNVSTLELGDSALYLCASSDPRGFNEQFFGPGTRLTVL.

The chain joins TRBV2 to TRBJ2-7; D may be TRBD2 (5 bases). CDR3 length equals 12 residues. CDR1 and CDR2 from the germline V gene are SNHLY and FYNNEI. The V gene lost 4 bases and the J gene lost 3 bases, with 7 bases spanning the gap. The CDR3 sequence: CASSAGLYEQYF. CDR3 DNA sequence: TGTGCCAGCAGTGCCGGACTCTACGAGCAGTACTTC.

Only a few counts were recorded for this clone. This chain links TRBV6-1 with TRBJ1-2; D is ambiguous. The CDR3 extends over 12 amino acids. Germline CDR1 reads MNHNS; CDR2 reads SASEGT. With 1 base removed from V and 5 bases from J, the gap between germline ends came to 5 bases. The CDR3 region is CASSEGGYGYTF. CDR3 DNA sequence: TGTGCCAGCAGTGAAGGCGGGTATGGCTACACCTTC.

This clone was detected once. This chain uses TRBV5-1 with TRBJ1-1; D unresolved. Germline V gene data show CDR1 as SGHRS and CDR2 as YFSETQ. The CDR3 runs 13 residues. Trimming removed 4 bases from V and 1 base from J, with 8 bases in between. The CDR3 nucleotides are TGCGCCAGCAGCGCGGACGGGAACACTGAAGCTTTCTTT. Translated: CASSADGNTEAFF.

The chain couples TRBV6-1 to TRBJ1-1; unclear D gene. V shed 1 base and J shed 1 base, with 7 bases lying between them. Germline V gene lookup returns CDR1 MNHNS and CDR2 SASEGT. The CDR3 is 14 amino acids. The CDR3 sequence is CASSEVMGNTEAFF. CDR3 in DNA: TGTGCCAGCAGTGAAGTAATGGGGAACACTGAAGCTTTCTTT.

The chain has TRBV6-4 and TRBJ2-1; the match to TRBD2 covers 8 bases. The V gene's germline CDR1 is MRHNA and CDR2 SNTAGT. CDR3 length equals 15 residues. V trimming: 4 bases; J trimming: 2 bases; junction bases outside the gene matches: 4. The CDR3 region has the DNA TGTGCCAGCAGTGGCGGGACTAGAACCTACAATGAGCAGTTCTTC. Protein: CASSGGTRTYNEQFF.

CDR3 amino acids: CASSQEASSSYGYTF. For the CDR3, the DNA is TGTGCCAGCAGCCAAGAAGCCAGCTCCTCCTATGGCTACACCTTC. The rearrangement links TRBV4-2 to TRBJ1-2; D gene uncertain. The CDR3 consists of 15 residues. Germline V gives CDR1 LGHNA, CDR2 YNFKEQ. The germline V and J ends were trimmed by 0 bases and 4 bases, with 12 bases remaining between them.

V gene TRBV27 combines with J gene TRBJ2-7; perhaps D is TRBD1 or TRBD2 (5 bases each). V was shortened by 5 bases and J by 3 bases, with 20 bases between the two germline ends. The CDR3 sequence is 16 residues long. Germline V gene data show CDR1 as MNHEY and CDR2 as SMNVEV (reference sequence). The CDR3 loop is CASSPRSGRMNYEQYF. Written as DNA, the CDR3 is TGTGCCAGCAGTCCTAGATCGGGACGGATGAACTACGAGCAGTACTTC.

The rearrangement uses TRBV5-1 and TRBJ2-2; TRBD1 aligns across 8 bases. Germline V gene lookup returns CDR1 SGHRS and CDR2 YFSETQ. The V and J ends lost 4 bases and 4 bases, in that order; junction bases with no gene match: 9. This CDR3 has 16 residues. The CDR3 loop reads CASSHTLQGGTGELFF. As DNA, the CDR3 is TGCGCCAGCAGCCATACCTTACAGGGGGGCACCGGGGAGCTGTTTTTT.

The chain uses TRBV3-1 (or the pseudogene TRBV3-2) and TRBJ1-2; no reliable D call. V was pared by 3 bases and J by 1 base, with 12 bases between. Germline lookup yields CDR1 LGHDT and CDR2 YNNKEL (reference sequence). This CDR3 comprises 15 residues. CDR3 in amino acids: CASSHEATYNYGYTF. CDR3 bases: TGTGCCAGCAGCCATGAAGCAACGTATAACTATGGCTACACCTTC.

J is TRBJ2-3 and V is TRBV29-1; D remains unclear. The V gene's germline CDR1 is SQVTM and CDR2 ANQGSEA. This CDR3 is built from 14 residues. Trimming left V 5 bases short and J 5 bases short, with 17 bases between. This chain's CDR3 is CSVLTPLYGDTQYF. The CDR3 DNA reads as TGCAGCGTTCTTACCCCTCTCTACGGAGATACGCAGTATTTT.